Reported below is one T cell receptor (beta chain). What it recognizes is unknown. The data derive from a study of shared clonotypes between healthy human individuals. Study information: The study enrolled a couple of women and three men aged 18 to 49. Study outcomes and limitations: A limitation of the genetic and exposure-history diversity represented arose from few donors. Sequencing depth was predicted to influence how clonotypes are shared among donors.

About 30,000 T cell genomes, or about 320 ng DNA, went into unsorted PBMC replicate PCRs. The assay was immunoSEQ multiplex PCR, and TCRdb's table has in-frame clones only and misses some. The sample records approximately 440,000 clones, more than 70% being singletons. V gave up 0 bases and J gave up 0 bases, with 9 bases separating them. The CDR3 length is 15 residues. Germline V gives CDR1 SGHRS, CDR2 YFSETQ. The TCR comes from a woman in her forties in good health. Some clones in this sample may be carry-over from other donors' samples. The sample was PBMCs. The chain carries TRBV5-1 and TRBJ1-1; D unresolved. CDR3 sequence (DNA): TGCGCCAGCAGCTTGGCAGCCAGCATGAACACTGAAGCTTTCTTT. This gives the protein CASSLAASMNTEAFF.